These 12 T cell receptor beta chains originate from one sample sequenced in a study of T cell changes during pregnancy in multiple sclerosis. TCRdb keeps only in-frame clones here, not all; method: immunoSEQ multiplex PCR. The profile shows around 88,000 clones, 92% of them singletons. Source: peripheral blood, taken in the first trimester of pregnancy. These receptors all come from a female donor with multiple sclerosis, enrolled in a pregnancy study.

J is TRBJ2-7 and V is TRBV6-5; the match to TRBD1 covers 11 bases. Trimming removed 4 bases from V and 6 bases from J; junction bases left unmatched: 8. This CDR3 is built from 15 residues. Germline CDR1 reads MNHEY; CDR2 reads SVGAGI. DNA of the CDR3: TGTGCCAGCAGTTCAACCGGGACAGGGGGAAGCGAGCAGTACTTC. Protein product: CASSSTGTGGSEQYF.

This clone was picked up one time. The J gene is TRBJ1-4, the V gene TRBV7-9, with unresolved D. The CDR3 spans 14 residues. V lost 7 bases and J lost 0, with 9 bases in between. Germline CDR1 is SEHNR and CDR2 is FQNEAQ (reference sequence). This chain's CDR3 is CASKLLATNEKLFF. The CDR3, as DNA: TGTGCCAGCAAACTCCTCGCAACTAATGAAAAACTGTTTTTT.

In DNA, the CDR3 is TGTGCCAGCAGCCCTAAAGGGGGACCTCCTAACGAGCAGTACTTC. This sequence encodes CASSPKGGPPNEQYF. V is TRBV6-1 and J is TRBJ2-7, with D perhaps TRBD1 (6 bases). Germline V gene lookup returns CDR1 MNHNS and CDR2 SASEGT. The CDR3 has 15 residues. V lost 6 bases to trimming and J lost 5 bases, with 20 bases between them.

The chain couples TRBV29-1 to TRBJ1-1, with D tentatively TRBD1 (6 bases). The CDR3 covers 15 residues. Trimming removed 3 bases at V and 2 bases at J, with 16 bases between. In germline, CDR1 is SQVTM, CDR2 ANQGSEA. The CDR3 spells CSVEDWGGQNTEAFF. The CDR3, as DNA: TGCAGCGTTGAGGATTGGGGGGGGCAAAACACTGAAGCTTTCTTT. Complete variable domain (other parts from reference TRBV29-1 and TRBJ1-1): SAVISQKPSRDICQRGTSLTIQCQVDSQVTMMFWYRQQPGQSLTLIATANQGSEATYESGFVIDKFPISRPNLTFSTLTVSNMSPEDSSIYLCSVEDWGGQNTEAFFGQGTRLTVV.

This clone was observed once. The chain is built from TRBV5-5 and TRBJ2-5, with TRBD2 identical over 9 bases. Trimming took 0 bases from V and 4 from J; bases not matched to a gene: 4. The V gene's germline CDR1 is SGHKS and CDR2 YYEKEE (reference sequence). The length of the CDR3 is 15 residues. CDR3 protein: CASSLVAGVVETQYF. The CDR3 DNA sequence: TGTGCCAGCAGCTTGGTAGCGGGAGTGGTAGAGACCCAGTACTTC. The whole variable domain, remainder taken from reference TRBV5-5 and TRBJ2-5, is DAGVTQSPTHLIKTRGQQVTLRCSPISGHKSVSWYQQVLGQGPQFIFQYYEKEERGRGNFPDRFSARQFPNYSSELNVNALLLGDSALYLCASSLVAGVVETQYFGPGTRLLVL.

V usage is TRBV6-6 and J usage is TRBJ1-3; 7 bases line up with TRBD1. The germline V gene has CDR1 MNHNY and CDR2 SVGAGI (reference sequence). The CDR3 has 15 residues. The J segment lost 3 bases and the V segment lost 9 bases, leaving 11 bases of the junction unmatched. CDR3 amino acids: CASTVTGSSGNTIYF. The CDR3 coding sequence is TGTGCCAGTACGGTGACAGGGTCGAGTGGAAACACCATATATTTT.

The CDR3, as DNA: TGTGCCAGCAGCTCCCAGGCCCTCTCCTACAATGAGCAGTTCTTC. Its protein is CASSSQALSYNEQFF. V usage is TRBV27 and J usage is TRBJ2-1; D uncertain. This CDR3 has 15 residues. The ends were cut back, 6 bases at V and 0 bases at J, with 12 bases in the middle. From germline, CDR1 is MNHEY and CDR2 SMNVEV (reference sequence).

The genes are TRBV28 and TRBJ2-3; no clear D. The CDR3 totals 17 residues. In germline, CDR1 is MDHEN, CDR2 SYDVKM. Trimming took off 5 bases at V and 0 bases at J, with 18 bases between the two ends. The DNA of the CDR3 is TGTGCCAGCAGTCAACACTCAGGAATCATCAGCACAGATACGCAGTATTTT. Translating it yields CASSQHSGIISTDTQYF.

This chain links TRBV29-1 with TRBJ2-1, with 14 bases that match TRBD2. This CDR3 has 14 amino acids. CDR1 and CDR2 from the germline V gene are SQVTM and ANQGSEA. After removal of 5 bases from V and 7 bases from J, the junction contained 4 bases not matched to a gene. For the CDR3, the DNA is TGCAGCGTTAGACTAGCGGGAGGGCCAAATGAGCAGTTCTTC. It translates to CSVRLAGGPNEQFF.

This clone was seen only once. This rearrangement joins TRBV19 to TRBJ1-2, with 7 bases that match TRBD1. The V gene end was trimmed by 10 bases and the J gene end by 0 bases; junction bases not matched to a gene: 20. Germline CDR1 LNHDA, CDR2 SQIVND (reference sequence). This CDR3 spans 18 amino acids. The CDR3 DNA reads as TGTGCCATCAGCAAGGGGGCAACGGGGCCTTCCCCTAACTATGGCTACACCTTC. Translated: CAISKGATGPSPNYGYTF.

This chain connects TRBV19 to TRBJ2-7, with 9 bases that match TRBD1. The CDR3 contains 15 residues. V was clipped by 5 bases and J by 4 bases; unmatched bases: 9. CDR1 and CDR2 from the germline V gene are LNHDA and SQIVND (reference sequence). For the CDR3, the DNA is TGTGCCAGTAGTTTTTGGACAGGGGCTGCATACGAGCAGTACTTC. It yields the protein CASSFWTGAAYEQYF.

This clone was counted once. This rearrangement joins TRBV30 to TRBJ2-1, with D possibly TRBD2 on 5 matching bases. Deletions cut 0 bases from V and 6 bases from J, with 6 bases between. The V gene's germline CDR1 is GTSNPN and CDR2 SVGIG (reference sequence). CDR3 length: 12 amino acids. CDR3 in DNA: TGTGCCTGGAGTGTTCGGGGCAATGAGCAGTTCTTC. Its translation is CAWSVRGNEQFF.